Reported below is one TCR beta chain. Sequencing was performed with immunoSEQ multiplex PCR; in TCRdb, only in-frame clones are kept and a portion is missing. This sample carries 310,000 or so clones, more than 70% of them seen once, and the ten largest clones take around 6%. These data are taken from a study of blood T cell repertoires in COVID-19. About the research overall: In each case, the material was cDNA or gDNA derived from T cells, B-cell-depleted T cells, or PBMCs.

This CDR3 comprises 16 residues. Trimming took 5 bases from V and 1 from J, leaving 16 bases between them. The germline gives CDR1 LNHNV, CDR2 YYDKDF (reference sequence). The material sequenced was peripheral blood. The rearrangement links TRBV15 to TRBJ2-3; possible D gene TRBD1, 5 bases. The TCR sequence derives from a man between 18 and 29 years old who had recovered from COVID-19. CDR3 in amino acids: CATSGPLGDRTDTQYF. In DNA form, the CDR3 reads TGTGCCACCAGCGGCCCCTTAGGGGATCGCACAGATACGCAGTATTTT.